Shown below are 17 T cell receptor beta chains from a single sample sequenced in a study of blood T cell repertoires in COVID-19. Sequencing used immunoSEQ multiplex PCR; TCRdb keeps in-frame clones, though not all of them. The sample holds about 240,000 clones; roughly 82% are singletons and the top ten take roughly an eighth. The sequencing sample was made of peripheral blood. The receptors stem from a man at least 80 years old with acute or convalescent COVID-19.

The V and J genes are TRBV24-1 and TRBJ2-5; D uncertain. The germline gives CDR1 KGHDR, CDR2 SFDVKD. Between the trimmed V and J ends, which lost 1 base and 4 bases, there was a span of 6 bases. CDR3 size: 13 residues. The CDR3 DNA reads TGTGCCACCAGTGATTTCTCCGTAGAGACCCAGTACTTC. Translation: CATSDFSVETQYF.

This clone appeared a single time. The CDR3 DNA reads as TGCGCCAGCAGACCTACAGGGGCGGAAGAGACCCAGTACTTC. It is translated as CASRPTGAEETQYF. The chain uses TRBV5-1 and TRBJ2-5; 7 nucleotides align to TRBD1. The trim removed 5 bases at V and 3 bases at J, leaving 7 bases unmatched. The germline CDR1 and CDR2 sequences are SGHRS and YFSETQ. CDR3 length equals 14 residues.

Points on this clone: The junction and the germline gene differ at one end; a read error may be behind it. This chain links TRBV7-8 with TRBJ1-4; 9 nucleotides match TRBD1. Per germline, CDR1 SGHVS and CDR2 FQNEAQ. The CDR3 is 16 amino acids. As DNA, the CDR3 is TGTGCCAGCGGCTTCGTCGGTCGGACAGGGGATGAAAAACTGTTTTTT. This sequence encodes CASGFVGRTGDEKLFF.

This clone appeared a few times. The V and J genes are TRBV19 and TRBJ1-1, with D unresolved. The CDR3 spans 13 residues. Germline V gene data show CDR1 as LNHDA and CDR2 as SQIVND (reference sequence). V was clipped by 3 bases and J by 7 bases, with 12 bases between them. This chain's CDR3 is CASSISGGSEAFF. The CDR3 DNA reads TGTGCCAGTAGTATCTCAGGCGGGAGTGAAGCTTTCTTT.

This chain uses TRBV7-2 with TRBJ2-7, with 8 positions matching TRBD1. V shed 5 bases and J 4 bases; nucleotides not matched to a gene: 10. The length of the CDR3 is 15 residues. Per the germline V gene, CDR1 is SGHTA and CDR2 is FQGNSA. This chain's CDR3 is CASSAPGQANYEQYF. In DNA form, the CDR3 reads TGTGCCAGCAGCGCCCCGGGACAGGCAAATTACGAGCAGTACTTC.

The chain links TRBV5-4 to TRBJ2-6, with 9 bases that match TRBD1. This CDR3 contains 15 residues. Germline-derived CDR1 and CDR2 are SGHNT and YYREEE (reference sequence). The CDR3 coding sequence is TGTGCGGCGGGACAGGGTTACTCTGGGGCCAACGTCCTGACTTTC. Translation: CAAGQGYSGANVLTF.

V gene TRBV18 combines with J gene TRBJ1-1; D ambiguous. Germline V gives CDR1 KGHSH, CDR2 LQKENI. V was shortened by 2 bases and J by 1 base, with 14 bases between the two germline ends. The CDR3 totals 16 residues. As DNA, the CDR3 is TGTGCCAGCTCACCATATCATCACAGCTCGAACACTGAAGCTTTCTTT. Protein product: CASSPYHHSSNTEAFF.

The chain carries TRBV19 and TRBJ2-5; a possible D gene is TRBD1 (8 bases). The CDR3 has 14 residues. CDR1 is LNHDA and CDR2 is SQIVND in the germline V gene (reference sequence). V lost 5 bases and J lost 7, with 17 bases in between. The CDR3 DNA follows: TGTGCCAGTAGTGAGACAGGGGAGGGTGGGACCCAGTACTTC. Translating gives CASSETGEGGTQYF.

The V and J genes are TRBV10-3 and TRBJ2-3; 7 bases map to TRBD2. V lost 4 bases to trimming and J lost 2 bases; unmatched junction nucleotides: 6. The CDR3 is made up of 15 amino acids. Germline V CDR1 and CDR2: ENHRY, SYGVKD. This CDR3 reads CAISGGAGTTDTQYF. In nucleotides, the CDR3 is TGTGCCATCAGTGGGGGAGCGGGGACCACAGATACGCAGTATTTT.

CDR3 protein: CASSLGAGDTDTQYF. The CDR3 coding sequence is TGTGCCAGCAGCTTAGGTGCCGGTGACACAGATACGCAGTATTTT. The chain has TRBV7-9 and TRBJ2-3; unclear D gene. Trimming pared 1 base from V and 2 bases from J, leaving 10 bases between. Germline loops: CDR1 SEHNR, CDR2 FQNEAQ (reference sequence). The CDR3 contains 15 residues.

The chain is built from TRBV5-4 and TRBJ2-1; 7 nucleotides agree with TRBD2. V gave up 5 bases and J gave up 6 bases; unmatched junction bases: 11. The CDR3 loop spans 15 amino acids. Germline values: CDR1 SGHNT, CDR2 YYREEE (reference sequence). CDR3 loop: CASSQTTGGVNEQFF. The DNA of the CDR3 is TGTGCCAGCAGTCAAACCACGGGGGGTGTCAATGAGCAGTTCTTC.

The count of this clone is one. V and J are TRBV7-2 and TRBJ1-1, with TRBD1 matching over 10 bases. Losses at the gene ends were 8 bases for V and 1 base for J; bases not matched to a gene: 7. This CDR3 has 15 residues. Germline loops: CDR1 SGHTA, CDR2 FQGNSA. In nucleotides, the CDR3 is TGTGCCAGCGGACAGGGGGTGGTGGGGAACACTGAAGCTTTCTTT. Translated, it gives CASGQGVVGNTEAFF.

DNA of the CDR3: TGTGCCAGCAGCTCTGGGGCAGGGGGCACTGAAGCTTTCTTT. This encodes CASSSGAGGTEAFF. The J gene is TRBJ1-1, the V gene TRBV7-2, with 7 nucleotides matching TRBD1. The CDR3 spans 14 residues. Germline assignment: CDR1 SGHTA and CDR2 FQGNSA. The V gene end was trimmed by 4 bases and the J gene end by 4 bases; junction bases not matched to a gene: 6.

This sequence joins TRBV6-5 and TRBJ1-1; 9 bases line up with TRBD1. This CDR3 has 12 residues. Germline loops: CDR1 MNHEY, CDR2 SVGAGI. V trimming: 6 bases; J trimming: 5 bases; junction bases outside the gene matches: 1. CDR3 region: CASRTGGTEAFF. As DNA, the CDR3 is TGTGCCAGCAGGACAGGGGGAACTGAAGCTTTCTTT.

The V gene is TRBV27, the J gene TRBJ1-3; tentative D call: TRBD1 (6 bases). Germline values: CDR1 MNHEY, CDR2 SMNVEV (reference sequence). The CDR3 length is 15 residues. The germline V and J ends were trimmed by 2 bases and 2 bases, with 10 bases remaining between them. The CDR3: CASSLGTGPGNTIYF. CDR3 nucleotide sequence: TGTGCCAGCAGTTTAGGAACAGGGCCTGGAAACACCATATATTTT.

This clone has only a few counts. The rearrangement uses TRBV5-1 and TRBJ1-1; D unclear. This CDR3 contains 11 residues. Trimming removed 3 bases at V and 7 bases at J, with 7 bases between. Germline CDR1 SGHRS, CDR2 YFSETQ. CDR3 residues: CASSWESEAFF. The CDR3 bases are TGCGCCAGCAGCTGGGAGAGTGAAGCTTTCTTT. Complete variable domain (other parts from reference TRBV5-1 and TRBJ1-1): KAGVTQTPRYLIKTRGQQVTLSCSPISGHRSVSWYQQTPGQGLQFLFEYFSETQRNKGNFPGRFSGRQFSNSRSEMNVSTLELGDSALYLCASSWESEAFFGQGTRLTVV.

The chain links TRBV3-1 (or the pseudogene TRBV3-2) to TRBJ1-6; D ambiguous. The CDR3 covers 13 residues. V shed 4 bases and J shed 8 bases, with 9 bases lying between them. Germline CDR1 reads LGHDT; CDR2 reads YNNKEL (reference sequence). The CDR3 bases are TGTGCCAGCAGCCGCCTCGAGGATTCACCCCTCCACTTT. Protein sequence: CASSRLEDSPLHF.